These T cell receptor beta chains were read from a single sample in a study of blood T cell repertoires in COVID-19. Clones were sequenced by immunoSEQ multiplex PCR, and TCRdb holds only the in-frame ones, with some missing. The table records around 300,000 clones, about nine tenths of them present only once. Sequencing was performed on peripheral blood. All receptors come from a man between 50 and 59 years old with acute or convalescent COVID-19. Both conserved end residues are part of each CDR3. D genes are given only for firm matches. Some rows mark clone size as missing; the rest say once, few, many or name a class of expanded clone.

>TRBV6-5|TRBJ1-1|15|-|-
CATQEGVKKGTEAFF
TGTGCCACCCAAGAAGGGGTTAAAAAGGGCACTGAAGCTTTCTTT
>TRBV7-3|TRBJ2-3|15|-|once
CASSLMGLPTDTQYF
TGTGCCAGCAGCTTAATGGGACTGCCAACCGATACGCAGTATTTT
>TRBV19|TRBJ1-2|15|TRBD1|-
CASSADRGSNYGYTF
TGTGCCAGTAGCGCGGACAGGGGGTCTAACTATGGCTACACCTTC
>TRBV13|TRBJ2-5|15|-|once
CASSLEQGLVETQYF
TGTGCCAGCAGCTTAGAGCAGGGACTTGTGGAGACCCAGTACTTC
>TRBV5-1|TRBJ1-1|13|-|few
CASSLDGVAEAFF
TGCGCCAGCAGCTTGGACGGGGTGGCTGAAGCTTTCTTT
>TRBV7-3|TRBJ2-1|17|TRBD2|-
CASSLTSGGASYNEQFF
TGTGCCAGCAGCTTAACCAGCGGGGGGGCCAGTTACAATGAGCAGTTCTTC
>TRBV9|TRBJ1-2|14|-|-
CASSPGGDNYGYTF
TGTGCCAGCAGCCCCGGAGGGGATAACTATGGCTACACCTTC
>TRBV7-9|TRBJ1-5|16|-|-
CASSLGVGEDNQPQHF
TGTGCCAGCAGCCTCGGGGTAGGGGAGGATAATCAGCCCCAGCATTTT
>TRBV10-3|TRBJ1-5|13|-|-
CAISEGGGQPQHF
TGTGCCATCAGTGAGGGCGGGGGTCAGCCCCAGCATTTT
>TRBV6-5|TRBJ1-5|15|-|-
CASSYGGNSNQPQHF
TGTGCCAGCAGTTACGGGGGGAATAGCAATCAGCCCCAGCATTTT
>TRBV6-5|TRBJ2-2|15|-|-
CASTPEGSNTGELFF
TGTGCCAGCACCCCTGAGGGCAGCAACACCGGGGAGCTGTTTTTT
>TRBV6-5|TRBJ1-2|15|TRBD1|-
CASSYSTGGNYGYTF
TGTGCCAGCAGTTACTCGACAGGGGGAAACTATGGCTACACCTTC
>TRBV3-1/TRBV3-2|TRBJ2-4|15|-|-
CASSHRGLAKNIQYF
TGTGCCAGCAGCCACCGTGGCCTAGCCAAAAACATTCAGTACTTC
>TRBV6-4|TRBJ1-2|13|TRBD1|once
CASSDDDRDGYTF
TGTGCCAGCAGTGACGACGACAGGGATGGCTACACCTTC
>TRBV19|TRBJ2-7|12|TRBD1|-
CASSQGAYEQYF
TGTGCCAGTAGTCAGGGGGCCTACGAGCAGTACTTC
>TRBV7-2|TRBJ2-1|15|-|once
CASSSTASSYNEQFF
TGTGCCAGCAGCTCGACAGCAAGCTCCTACAATGAGCAGTTCTTC
>TRBV7-2|TRBJ2-3|17|TRBD2|-
CASSLYLAGGVTDTQYF
TGTGCCAGCAGCTTATACCTAGCGGGGGGCGTCACAGATACGCAGTATTTT
>TRBV7-9|TRBJ2-1|13|-|-
CASRQSSYNEQFF
TGTGCCAGCAGACAGAGCTCCTACAATGAGCAGTTCTTC
>TRBV6-5|TRBJ2-2|16|-|-
CASSSSPRAYTGELFF
TGTGCCAGCAGTTCCTCCCCCAGGGCCTACACCGGGGAGCTGTTTTTT
>TRBV7-7|TRBJ2-5|15|-|once
CASSPSTGRQETQYF
TGTGCTAGCAGCCCATCGACAGGGAGGCAAGAGACCCAGTACTTC
>TRBV5-1|TRBJ2-1|16|TRBD1|once
CASSRDSLSSYNEQFF
TGCGCCAGCAGCCGGGACAGCCTGAGCTCCTACAATGAGCAGTTCTTC
>TRBV30|TRBJ2-7|14|-|-
CAWSVWDSSYEQYF
TGTGCCTGGAGTGTTTGGGACTCCTCCTACGAGCAGTACTTC
>TRBV29-1|TRBJ1-2|16|TRBD1|-
CSVPIPDRVYDYGYTF
TGCAGCGTCCCTATCCCAGACAGGGTTTATGACTATGGCTACACCTTC
>TRBV7-3|TRBJ1-1|16|-|-
CASSLRPGSLEAEAFF
TGTGCCAGCAGCTTAAGGCCAGGGTCTTTGGAAGCTGAAGCTTTCTTT
>TRBV5-1|TRBJ1-2|15|TRBD1|-
CASSPLGHRGNGYTF
TGCGCCAGCAGCCCCCTTGGACACAGGGGTAACGGCTACACCTTC
>TRBV3-1/TRBV3-2|TRBJ1-4|14|-|-
CASGVLRENEKLFF
TGTGCCAGCGGGGTGCTTCGGGAGAATGAAAAACTGTTTTTT
>TRBV15|TRBJ2-2|15|-|-
CATSRDQRRAGELFF
TGTGCCACCAGCAGAGATCAAAGACGGGCCGGGGAGCTGTTTTTT
>TRBV2|TRBJ1-5|14|-|-
CASSQGSPRQPQHF
TGTGCCAGCAGTCAAGGATCCCCCAGACAGCCCCAGCATTTT
>TRBV10-3|TRBJ2-1|15|TRBD2|-
CAISPSSGGEDEQFF
TGTGCCATCAGTCCGTCTAGCGGGGGGGAGGATGAGCAGTTCTTC
>TRBV28|TRBJ2-7|16|TRBD2|-
CASSLAVAGGSYEQYF
TGTGCCAGCAGTTTAGCGGTGGCGGGGGGCTCCTACGAGCAGTACTTC
>TRBV5-3|TRBJ2-7|12|TRBD2|-
CARSRGGCEQYF
TGTGCCAGAAGCCGGGGAGGGTGCGAGCAGTACTTC
>TRBV4-1|TRBJ1-2|14|-|-
CASSQEREFYGYTF
TGCGCCAGCAGCCAAGAACGGGAATTCTATGGCTACACCTTC
>TRBV2|TRBJ2-7|12|TRBD2|once
CASGAGGYEQYF
TGTGCCAGTGGGGCGGGGGGCTACGAGCAGTACTTC